Listed below are T cell receptor beta chains from one sample, sequenced in a study of shared clonotypes between healthy human individuals. Sequenced by immunoSEQ multiplex PCR; TCRdb stores in-frame clones only, minus some. Here the sample spans some 1,600,000 clones, 95% to 99% being singletons. Sample: naive CD4+ T cells sorted from blood. The receptors stem from a man aged 25 to 45 in good health. CDR3s leave out the opening cysteine and the closing phenylalanine or tryptophan.

v_gene | CDR3aa
TRBV4-2 | ASSSGLYGTEAF
TRBV11-1 | ASSAGTGTSYEQY
TRBV5-1 | ASSFGLAGGPPYEQY
TRBV7-2 | ASSARRGMNQPQH
TRBV5-1 | ASSLQGKETQY
TRBV18 | ASSPPGQGVYEQY
TRBV6-5 | ASRDPYEQY
TRBV6-6 | ASSFSGGHSNQPQH
TRBV19 | ASSISTGRQFEQY
TRBV25-1 | ASRTGVIETQY
TRBV30 | AWSPGQGRGGYT
TRBV21-1 | ASSMGTTRVYEQY
TRBV7-9 | ASSLSELDEQF
TRBV5-4 | ASSLALAAFSGANVLT
TRBV10-3 | AISESTSGGHGELF
TRBV14 | ASSQDTGVFARAF
TRBV7-6 | ASSLVENEQF
TRBV7-9 | ASSFDREETQY
TRBV7-9 | ASRLSSGNTIY
TRBV9 | ASSDGTYNEQF
TRBV18 | ASSPPIPGETQY
TRBV6-4 | ASSQAGQPYNEQF
TRBV11-2 | ASSLDRLMGEQY
TRBV6-5 | ASSLWSGRAYEQY
TRBV7-9 | ASSRRQGRVETQY
TRBV7-9 | ASSYPGTLSEQY
TRBV4-3 | ASSQTGGGGEQY
TRBV10-3 | AISGGSLSGNTIY
TRBV30 | AWSVLGTGYGYT
TRBV28 | ASTPPGGGYDEQY
TRBV6-5 | ASSTGAMNTEAF
TRBV20-1 | SAAGNEQF
TRBV5-1 | ASSLEDSSYNEQF
TRBV10-3 | AISVPGTSGRAEEQF
TRBV7-9 | ASSGTGGTEQY
TRBV18 | ASSPQGVRTDTQY
TRBV11-3 | ASSLRLAGGMNEQF
TRBV6-1 | ASSVGTGFDGETQY
TRBV5-1 | ASSLPGQVIYEQY
TRBV5-4 | ASSLDMMVATNEKLF
TRBV7-8 | ASSPGLAGLYEQY
TRBV28 | ASSLGQVSYEQY
TRBV18 | ASSPRGGTVASDTQY
TRBV4-2 | ASSLVGQGQEEQY
TRBV18 | ASSPAGPNTGELF
TRBV29-1 | SVTVGGWLYEQY
TRBV27 | ASSSPDRGVGYT
TRBV7-9 | ASSLGAGEGTGELF